The 17 T cell receptor beta chains in this list originate from one sample, sequenced in a study of cytomegalovirus exposure and HLA in healthy donors. Primers for the PCR totalled 60 Vbeta and 13 Jbeta. Only in-frame clones appear in the TCRdb table, and some are missing; sequencing was by immunoSEQ multiplex PCR. The data show about 150,000 clones, 77% seen once. The sample taken for sequencing was PBMCs. The source of these receptors is a woman younger than 45 in good health and CMV-seropositive.

The chain combines TRBV5-8 with TRBJ2-1, with a weak D call TRBD1 (5 bases). V was shortened by 0 bases and J by 3 bases, with 10 bases between the two germline ends. The CDR3 consists of 15 residues. Per germline, CDR1 SGHTS and CDR2 YDEGEE. The CDR3 bases are TGTGCCAGCAGCTTGGCCGACAGCTACTACAATGAGCAGTTCTTC. This sequence encodes CASSLADSYYNEQFF.

This clone has just one count. The rearrangement joins TRBV18 to TRBJ1-2; D possibly corresponds to TRBD1 (5 bases). Germline V CDR1 and CDR2: KGHSH, LQKENI. V was trimmed by 2 bases and J by 4 bases, leaving 8 bases between them. The CDR3 length is 13 residues. The CDR3: CASSPSGGYGYTF. The CDR3 coding sequence is TGTGCCAGCTCACCATCGGGGGGCTATGGCTACACCTTC.

This chain connects TRBV7-6 to TRBJ1-3; unclear D gene. Germline V CDR1 and CDR2: SGHVS, FNYEAQ. Between the trimmed V and J ends, which lost 1 base and 0 bases, there was a span of 7 bases. The CDR3 covers 15 residues. The CDR3 nucleotides are TGTGCCAGCAGCTTAGGCTATACCTCTGGAAACACCATATATTTT. Its protein product is CASSLGYTSGNTIYF.

The rearrangement links TRBV11-2 to TRBJ2-1, with D possibly TRBD2 on 6 matching bases. The length of the CDR3 is 13 residues. In germline, CDR1 is SGHAT, CDR2 FQNNGV. V lost 1 base and J lost 8, with 9 bases in between. CDR3 sequence (DNA): TGTGCCAGCAGCTTAGCGGGAGTATATGAGCAGTTCTTC. Its translation: CASSLAGVYEQFF. Full variable domain (outside the CDR3, taken from reference TRBV11-2 and TRBJ2-1): EAGVAQSPRYKIIEKRQSVAFWCNPISGHATLYWYQQILGQGPKLLIQFQNNGVVDDSQLPKDRFSAERLKGVDSTLKIQPAKLEDSAVYLCASSLAGVYEQFFGPGTRLTVL.

Only a few counts were recorded for this clone. The rearrangement links TRBV6-5 to TRBJ2-3; TRBD2 matches at 8 bases. The V segment lost 10 bases and the J segment 2 bases; nucleotides outside the gene matches: 11. Germline CDR1 and CDR2: MNHEY and SVGAGI. The CDR3 has 15 amino acids. As DNA, the CDR3 is TGTGCCACCTCCCGGTCTAGCGGGTACACAGATACGCAGTATTTT. Its translation: CATSRSSGYTDTQYF.

CDR3 protein: CATRPSRTGEYEQYF. DNA of the CDR3: TGTGCCACCAGACCTAGTAGGACAGGGGAATACGAGCAGTACTTC. This chain joins TRBV15 and TRBJ2-7; TRBD1 aligns across 9 bases. J was trimmed by 4 bases and V by 6 bases; bases with no gene match: 10. Germline-derived CDR1 and CDR2 are LNHNV and YYDKDF (reference sequence). CDR3 length: 15 amino acids.

The rearrangement uses TRBV5-4 and TRBJ2-7, with 9 positions matching TRBD1. Unmatched junction bases numbered 8, after V lost 5 bases and J lost 2 bases. The germline gives CDR1 SGHNT, CDR2 YYREEE (reference sequence). CDR3 size: 15 residues. The CDR3 DNA sequence: TGTGCCAGCAGATACTGGACAGGGGCCCCCTACGAGCAGTACTTC. Translation gives CASRYWTGAPYEQYF.

The chain uses TRBV21-1 and TRBJ1-5; whether TRBD1, the table's D call, matches the DNA was not checked. TRBV21-1 has pseudogene status. The length of the CDR3 is 16 residues. This CDR3 is CASSKSQQGAAQPQHF. The CDR3 nucleotides are TGTGCCAGCAGCAAAAGCCAACAGGGGGCTGCTCAGCCCCAGCATTTT.

The chain carries TRBV19 and TRBJ2-3; D might be TRBD2 (6 bases). CDR3 length equals 18 residues. V was clipped by 5 bases and J by 0 bases, with 21 bases between them. In germline, CDR1 is LNHDA, CDR2 SQIVND (reference sequence). CDR3 amino acids: CASSGGLRDSLSTDTQYF. The CDR3 DNA sequence: TGTGCCAGTAGTGGGGGTCTCCGGGACTCCCTTAGCACAGATACGCAGTATTTT.

The V call is TRBV11-2, the J call TRBJ2-7; 9 bases are shared with TRBD2. The germline V gene has CDR1 SGHAT and CDR2 FQNNGV. The CDR3 has 15 amino acids. The V and J ends lost 6 bases and 0 bases, in that order; junction bases with no gene match: 6. CDR3 loop: CASSLGTSSSYEQYF. The CDR3, as DNA: TGTGCCAGCAGTTTGGGGACTAGCAGCTCCTACGAGCAGTACTTC. Variable domain in full (rest from reference TRBV11-2 and TRBJ2-7): EAGVAQSPRYKIIEKRQSVAFWCNPISGHATLYWYQQILGQGPKLLIQFQNNGVVDDSQLPKDRFSAERLKGVDSTLKIQPAKLEDSAVYLCASSLGTSSSYEQYFGPGTRLTVT.

The V gene is TRBV10-2, the J gene TRBJ2-1; D unclear. Looked up from germline, CDR1 is WSHSY and CDR2 is SAAADI. V dropped 3 bases and J dropped 7 bases, with 4 bases sitting between them. The CDR3 runs 11 residues. CDR3 coding DNA: TGCGCCAGCAGTGAACTTAATGAGCAGTTCTTC. Amino acid sequence: CASSELNEQFF.

About this clone itself: Distinct nucleotide sequences in the sample also encode this CDR3. The chain combines TRBV15 with TRBJ2-5; 8 positions match TRBD1. Losses at the gene ends were 0 bases for V and 4 bases for J; bases not matched to a gene: 7. CDR3 length: 16 residues. The germline CDR1 and CDR2 sequences are LNHNV and YYDKDF (reference sequence). The CDR3 region is CATSRDRGQGRETQYF. In DNA form, the CDR3 reads TGTGCCACCAGCAGAGATCGAGGACAGGGCCGAGAGACCCAGTACTTC.

J is TRBJ1-1 and V is TRBV25-1; D may be TRBD1 (6 bases). V was shortened by 5 bases and J by 2 bases, with 15 bases between the two germline ends. CDR1 MGHDK and CDR2 SYGVNS come from the germline V gene. CDR3 length: 15 residues. CDR3 amino acids: CASSPWGQINTEAFF. The CDR3 nucleotides read TGTGCCAGCAGTCCATGGGGGCAGATAAACACTGAAGCTTTCTTT. The full variable domain, completed using reference TRBV25-1 and TRBJ1-1, is EADIYQTPRYLVIGTGKKITLECSQTMGHDKMYWYQQDPGMELHLIHYSYGVNSTEKGDLSSESTVSRIRTEHFPLTLESARPSHTSQYLCASSPWGQINTEAFFGQGTRLTVV.

This clone showed up just a few times. This chain joins TRBV15 and TRBJ2-7, with 7 bases aligning to TRBD2. J was trimmed by 5 bases and V by 0 bases; bases with no gene match: 10. CDR1 LNHNV and CDR2 YYDKDF come from the germline V gene (reference sequence). This CDR3 contains 16 residues. The CDR3, as DNA: TGTGCCACCAGCAGAGATGGAGAGACTAGCATCGACGAGCAGTACTTC. Amino acids: CATSRDGETSIDEQYF.

The chain couples TRBV6-1 to TRBJ2-7; 7 nucleotides agree with TRBD2. J lost 6 bases, V lost 2 bases, and 19 bases had no gene match. Germline V gene data show CDR1 as MNHNS and CDR2 as SASEGT. The CDR3 has 18 amino acids. CDR3 DNA sequence: TGTGCCAGCAGTGAATTCACGATTAGGGGCGGGAGTCTAGGCGAGCAGTACTTC. It encodes CASSEFTIRGGSLGEQYF.

The V gene is TRBV10-3, the J gene TRBJ1-1; TRBD1 agrees at 9 bases. This CDR3 is 13 amino acids long. Germline assignment: CDR1 ENHRY and CDR2 SYGVKD. V trimming: 9 bases; J trimming: 4 bases; junction bases outside the gene matches: 6. CDR3 nucleotide sequence: TGTGCCATAACAGGGGGCGCGGTCACTGAAGCTTTCTTT. It codes for CAITGGAVTEAFF.

This sequence joins TRBV30 and TRBJ2-1, with 8 bases that match TRBD2. Per germline, CDR1 GTSNPN and CDR2 SVGIG (reference sequence). The CDR3 consists of 13 residues. J lost 6 bases, V lost 7 bases, and 8 bases had no gene match. The CDR3 nucleotides read TGTGCCTCCTTTGGCGGGAGGTTCAATGAGCAGTTCTTC. Its translation is CASFGGRFNEQFF.